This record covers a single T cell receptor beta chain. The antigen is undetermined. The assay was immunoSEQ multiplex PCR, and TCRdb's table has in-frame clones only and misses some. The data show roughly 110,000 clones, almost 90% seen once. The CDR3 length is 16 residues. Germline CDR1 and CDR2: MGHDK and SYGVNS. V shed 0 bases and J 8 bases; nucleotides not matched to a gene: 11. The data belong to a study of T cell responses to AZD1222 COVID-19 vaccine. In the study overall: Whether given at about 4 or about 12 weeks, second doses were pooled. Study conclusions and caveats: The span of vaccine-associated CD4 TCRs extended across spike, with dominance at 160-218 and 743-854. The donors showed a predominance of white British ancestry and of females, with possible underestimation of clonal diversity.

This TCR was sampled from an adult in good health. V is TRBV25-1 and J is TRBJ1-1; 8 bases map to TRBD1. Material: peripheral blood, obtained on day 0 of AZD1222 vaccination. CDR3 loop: CASSEYLPFRGREAFF. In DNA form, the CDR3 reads TGTGCCAGCAGTGAATATTTACCCTTCAGGGGGCGGGAAGCTTTCTTT. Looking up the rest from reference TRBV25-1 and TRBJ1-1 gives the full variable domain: EADIYQTPRYLVIGTGKKITLECSQTMGHDKMYWYQQDPGMELHLIHYSYGVNSTEKGDLSSESTVSRIRTEHFPLTLESARPSHTSQYLCASSEYLPFRGREAFFGQGTRLTVV.